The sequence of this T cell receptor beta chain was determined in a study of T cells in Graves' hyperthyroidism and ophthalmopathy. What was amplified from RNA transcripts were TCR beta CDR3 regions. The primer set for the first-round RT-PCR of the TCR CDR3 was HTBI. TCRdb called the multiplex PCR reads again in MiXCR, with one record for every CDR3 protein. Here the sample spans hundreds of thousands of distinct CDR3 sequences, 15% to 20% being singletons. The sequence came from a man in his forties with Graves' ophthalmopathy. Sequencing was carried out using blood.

Here the CDR3 DNA reads TGTGCCACCAGAGATAGCGGGAGTGGCACAGATACGCAGTATTTT. Protein sequence: CATRDSGSGTDTQYF. V is TRBV24-1 and J is TRBJ2-3; 9 nucleotides agree with TRBD2. CDR3 size: 15 residues. V lost 7 bases to trimming and J lost 1 base; unmatched junction nucleotides: 5. Germline CDR1 reads KGHDR; CDR2 reads SFDVKD.